This T cell receptor (beta chain) was captured by sequencing in a study of CD8+ T cells in alopecia areata. Background on the study: Using the percentage of affected scalp area, treated patients' severity was scored. Study outcomes and limitations: During tofacitinib treatment, many expanded lesional clones remained in scalp and blood. Among the top 100, expanded CD8+ clones, as well as scalp clonality, were significantly decreased by tofacitinib. Possibly because of HLA-related factors, TCR sharing was less clear across patients than in mice.

Treatment given: oral pan-JAK inhibitor, 5-10 mg twice daily. After isolation, RNA underwent reverse transcription to generate cDNA as the sequencing template. Measured with immunoSEQ multiplex PCR; TCRdb has only the in-frame clones, and not every one. The data hold 180,000 or so clones, with around 58% observed a single time. The CDR3 loop spans 13 amino acids. CDR1 is SNHLY and CDR2 is FYNNEI in the germline V gene. Trimming took 8 bases from V and 4 from J; bases not matched to a gene: 5. This clone was detected only once. The target antigen is unknown. The sequenced sample was CD4+ T cells sorted from blood, obtained between weeks 55 and 65, from a patient treated with tofacitinib. The TCR originated in a human donor with alopecia areata. V and J are TRBV2 and TRBJ2-7; 10 nucleotides agree with TRBD1. The CDR3 protein is CASVRDRGYEQYF. In nucleotides, the CDR3 is TGTGCCAGCGTTAGGGACAGGGGATACGAGCAGTACTTC.